Following are 28 T cell receptor beta chains from one sample sequenced in a study of CD8 T cells in Susac syndrome. The authors reverse transcribed roughly 0.5 to 1 ug RNA with random hexamers. Using its own MiXCR run on the immunoSEQ multiplex PCR reads, TCRdb lists one record per CDR3 protein. Of about 150,000 distinct CDR3 sequences in the sample, around 95% are singletons; the top ten hold 0.15%. The sample taken for sequencing was CD8+ T cells from PBMCs. These receptors all come from a human donor with multiple sclerosis.

The V gene is TRBV29-1, the J gene TRBJ2-1; D is unclear. Germline CDR1 is SQVTM and CDR2 is ANQGSEA. This CDR3 region has 12 residues. Trimming left V 3 bases short and J 7 bases short, with 10 bases between. CDR3 sequence reads: CSVDPVGNEQFF. The CDR3 DNA is TGCAGCGTTGATCCTGTGGGTAATGAGCAGTTCTTC.

The genes are TRBV29-1 and TRBJ2-7, with D unresolved. Germline V lookup: CDR1 SQVTM, CDR2 ANQGSEA. This CDR3 has 11 amino acids. V was shortened by 7 bases and J by 6 bases, with 13 bases between the two germline ends. CDR3 in DNA: TGCAGCGCGACGGTCGACCTCGAGCAGTACGTC. It codes for CSATVDLEQYV.

V usage is TRBV19 and J usage is TRBJ1-1; the D is unclear. The CDR3 consists of 12 residues. CDR1 and CDR2 (germline): LNHDA, SQIVND (reference sequence). The ends were cut back, 7 bases at V and 1 base at J, with 7 bases in the middle. Here the CDR3 DNA reads TGTGCCAGTAATCAGGCGAACACTGAAGCTTTCTTT. Translating gives CASNQANTEAFF. Full variable domain (remainder filled in from reference TRBV19 and TRBJ1-1): DGGITQSPKYLFRKEGQNVTLSCEQNLNHDAMYWYRQDPGQGLRLIYYSQIVNDFQKGDIAEGYSVSREKKESFPLTVTSAQKNPTAFYLCASNQANTEAFFGQGTRLTVV.

The chain employs TRBV15 and TRBJ2-1, with 7 bases identical to TRBD1. CDR1 and CDR2 (germline): LNHNV, YYDKDF (reference sequence). The CDR3 is 18 residues long. V was clipped by 0 bases and J by 10 bases; unmatched bases: 18. CDR3 coding DNA: TGTGCCACCAGCAGAGATCCCCCACCATTTTCGACAGGGCTGGAGCAGTTCTTC. Translation: CATSRDPPPFSTGLEQFF.

The rearrangement uses TRBV12-3 or TRBV12-4 and TRBJ2-7; 8 nucleotides line up with TRBD2. With V trimmed by 1 base and J by 2 bases, 4 bases remained unmatched. This CDR3 is 15 amino acids long. For the CDR3, the DNA is TGTGCCAGCAGTTTAGGTAGCGGGACCCCCTACGAGCAGTACTTC. Protein product: CASSLGSGTPYEQYF.

The chain recombines TRBV29-1 with TRBJ2-2; TRBD2 matches at 8 bases. The junction had 4 bases not matched to a gene; V was cut back by 3 bases and J by 1 base. CDR3 length: 15 amino acids. Germline V gene lookup returns CDR1 SQVTM and CDR2 ANQGSEA. The CDR3 bases are TGCAGCGTTGAGGGGCTAGCGGGGAACACCGGGGAGCTGTTTTTT. Protein: CSVEGLAGNTGELFF.

The chain links TRBV19 to TRBJ2-1; tentatively, D is TRBD2 (5 bases). Trimming cost V 4 bases and J 6 bases, with 7 bases left between them. Germline V gives CDR1 LNHDA, CDR2 SQIVND (reference sequence). There are 12 residues in the CDR3. CDR3 sequence: CASSTGSNEQFF. DNA for the CDR3: TGTGCCAGTAGTACGGGGAGCAATGAGCAGTTCTTC. The entire variable domain, with the rest obtained from reference TRBV19 and TRBJ2-1, is as follows: DGGITQSPKYLFRKEGQNVTLSCEQNLNHDAMYWYRQDPGQGLRLIYYSQIVNDFQKGDIAEGYSVSREKKESFPLTVTSAQKNPTAFYLCASSTGSNEQFFGPGTRLTVL.

J is TRBJ2-3 and V is TRBV12-3 or TRBV12-4; 7 bases map to TRBD1. Trimming took 0 bases from V and 4 from J; bases not matched to a gene: 4. This CDR3 contains 15 residues. The CDR3 here is CASSLAPQGPDTQYF. The CDR3 region has the DNA TGTGCCAGCAGTTTAGCGCCACAGGGGCCAGATACGCAGTATTTT.

The chain links TRBV29-1 to TRBJ2-7; D may be TRBD1 (5 bases). Between the trimmed V and J ends, which lost 1 base and 2 bases, there was a span of 12 bases. This CDR3 has 14 amino acids. Germline V gene sequence: CDR1 SQVTM, CDR2 ANQGSEA. CDR3 sequence reads: CSVEVGDVTYEQYF. In DNA, the CDR3 is TGCAGCGTTGAAGTAGGGGATGTAACCTACGAGCAGTACTTC.

The gene calls are TRBV20-1 and TRBJ1-2; D unresolved. Germline loops: CDR1 DFQATT, CDR2 SNEGSKA (reference sequence). V lost 5 bases, J lost 5 bases, and 15 bases lay in between. CDR3 size: 13 residues. Here the CDR3 reads CSADGHSSYGYTF. Written as DNA, the CDR3 is TGCAGTGCTGATGGGCATTCATCATATGGCTACACCTTC.

This chain joins TRBV27 and TRBJ1-5; D unresolved. The ends were cut back, 5 bases at V and 3 bases at J, with 8 bases in the middle. This CDR3 spans 13 amino acids. Per the germline V gene, CDR1 is MNHEY and CDR2 is SMNVEV (reference sequence). CDR3 nucleotide sequence: TGTGCCAGCAGTGCCTTCTACAATCAGCCCCAGCATTTT. It translates to CASSAFYNQPQHF.

This clonotype was seen once. The chain combines TRBV12-3 or TRBV12-4 with TRBJ2-7; the match to TRBD1 covers 7 bases. The junction had 9 bases not matched to a gene; V was cut back by 6 bases and J by 4 bases. This CDR3 is 14 amino acids long. The CDR3: CASSPTGSVYEQYV. The CDR3 DNA follows: TGTGCCAGCAGCCCGACAGGGTCGGTTTACGAGCAGTACGTC.

This clonotype was seen once. V gene TRBV5-6 combines with J gene TRBJ2-5; TRBD1 matches at 8 bases. Trimming cost V 3 bases and J 2 bases; bases outside gene matches: 3. The V gene's germline CDR1 is SGHDT and CDR2 YYEEEE. This CDR3 spans 14 amino acids. The CDR3 bases are TGTGCCAGCAGCTGGGGACAGGCTCAAGAGACCCAGTACTTC. Translation: CASSWGQAQETQYF.

The chain is built from TRBV3-1 and TRBJ2-7; 8 bases map to TRBD1. Germline loops: CDR1 LGHDT, CDR2 YNNKEL (reference sequence). The CDR3 runs 12 residues. With 6 bases clipped from V and 7 bases from J, the junction kept 5 bases outside the gene matches. The CDR3 bases are TGTGCCAGCAGTCCGACAGGGGTGGAGCAGTACTTC. It translates to CASSPTGVEQYF.

The rearrangement uses TRBV29-1 and TRBJ2-2, with D unresolved. The V gene's germline CDR1 is SQVTM and CDR2 ANQGSEA. Trimming cost V 5 bases and J 3 bases, with 1 base left between them. CDR3 size: 10 residues. The CDR3, as DNA: TGCAGCGTTTACACCGGGGAGCTGTTTTTT. It is translated as CSVYTGELFF.

This clonotype was seen only a few times. The V and J genes are TRBV9 and TRBJ2-2; D not resolved. Germline CDR1 is SGDLS and CDR2 is YYNGEE. The CDR3 is made up of 12 amino acids. V gave up 5 bases and J gave up 3 bases, with 5 bases separating them. The CDR3 DNA follows: TGTGCCAGCAGTGGGGACACCGGGGAGCTGTTTTTT. It is translated as CASSGDTGELFF.

This clonotype was seen only once. V is TRBV12-3 or TRBV12-4 and J is TRBJ2-7; the D gene is possibly TRBD1 (6 bases). Trimming shortened V by 5 bases and J by 2 bases, and 10 bases separated the two germline ends. The CDR3 covers 13 residues. The CDR3, as DNA: TGTGCCAGCAGTGCTACAGGGCCCTACGAGCAGTACGTC. Amino acids: CASSATGPYEQYV.

The gene calls are TRBV12-3 or TRBV12-4 and TRBJ1-6; D call uncertain. The V and J ends lost 4 bases and 9 bases respectively, with 10 bases between them. The CDR3 is 13 amino acids. CDR3 DNA sequence: TGTGCCAGCAGTTCCACGGAGGGTTCACCCCTCCACTTT. This encodes CASSSTEGSPLHF.

This rearrangement joins TRBV28 to TRBJ2-7; possible D gene TRBD1, 6 bases. The germline V gene encodes CDR1 MDHEN and CDR2 SYDVKM. V gave up 5 bases and J gave up 3 bases, with 20 bases separating them. The CDR3 totals 16 residues. The CDR3 sequence is CASSQQGFRFSYEQYV. CDR3 nucleotide sequence: TGTGCCAGCAGTCAACAGGGATTCCGGTTTAGCTACGAGCAGTACGTC.

The rearrangement uses TRBV20-1 and TRBJ2-2; D gene unclear. V was trimmed by 6 bases and J by 3 bases, leaving 32 bases between them. The CDR3 is made up of 20 amino acids. Germline V lookup: CDR1 DFQATT, CDR2 SNEGSKA (reference sequence). The CDR3 nucleotides read TGCAGTGCAAACCCCTGGCCAATCAAAATAACCCAGAACTACACCGGGGAGCTGTTTTTT. Its translation is CSANPWPIKITQNYTGELFF.

The rearrangement uses TRBV30 and TRBJ2-7; TRBD1 matches at 10 bases. CDR3 length: 15 amino acids. The trim removed 0 bases at V and 1 base at J, leaving 3 bases unmatched. The germline CDR1 and CDR2 sequences are GTSNPN and SVGIG (reference sequence). The CDR3 DNA reads as TGTGCCTGGAGTGTACCGGGACAGGGGTCCTACGAGCAGTACTTC. Its translation is CAWSVPGQGSYEQYF.

The CDR3 here is CASSLELARREQFF. As DNA, the CDR3 is TGTGCCAGCAGCTTAGAACTAGCCCGCAGGGAGCAGTTCTTC. V is TRBV5-6 and J is TRBJ2-1, with TRBD2 as a possible D gene (6 bases). V was trimmed by 2 bases and J by 10 bases, leaving 16 bases between them. The V gene's germline CDR1 is SGHDT and CDR2 YYEEEE. The CDR3 spans 14 residues.

The chain couples TRBV27 to TRBJ1-2; the match to TRBD1 covers 9 bases. The germline gives CDR1 MNHEY, CDR2 SMNVEV (reference sequence). V trimming: 6 bases; J trimming: 2 bases; junction bases outside the gene matches: 7. CDR3 length equals 15 residues. The CDR3 sequence is CASRTQQGANYGYTF. The CDR3, as DNA: TGTGCCAGCAGAACACAACAGGGGGCCAACTATGGCTACACCTTC.

The chain combines TRBV19 with TRBJ2-1; no firm D call. V was pared by 7 bases and J by 9 bases, with 22 bases between. This CDR3 is built from 15 residues. Germline CDR1 is LNHDA and CDR2 is SQIVND (reference sequence). In nucleotides, the CDR3 is TGTGCCAGTACCCCCGAACCGTGGCCATCAGTTGAGCAGTTCTTC. Translated, it gives CASTPEPWPSVEQFF.

The rearrangement uses TRBV6-6 and TRBJ2-2, with TRBD1 matching over 7 bases. CDR1 is MNHNY and CDR2 is SVGAGI in the germline V gene (reference sequence). Germline trimming cut 11 bases from V and 1 base from J; bases unmatched to any gene: 4. The CDR3 consists of 13 residues. CDR3 amino acids: CAGGQVNTGELFF. The DNA of the CDR3 is TGTGCCGGCGGACAGGTGAACACCGGGGAGCTGTTTTTT.

The chain is built from TRBV29-1 and TRBJ2-4, with D perhaps being TRBD1 or TRBD2 (5 bases each). Germline V gene data show CDR1 as SQVTM and CDR2 as ANQGSEA. The CDR3 totals 14 residues. V was pared by 0 bases and J by 6 bases, with 12 bases between. CDR3 coding DNA: TGCAGCGTTGAAGAGGGGGATTGGGTAAACATTCAGTACTTC. It translates to CSVEEGDWVNIQYF. The variable domain in full, completed from reference TRBV29-1 and TRBJ2-4, reads SAVISQKPSRDICQRGTSLTIQCQVDSQVTMMFWYRQQPGQSLTLIATANQGSEATYESGFVIDKFPISRPNLTFSTLTVSNMSPEDSSIYLCSVEEGDWVNIQYFGAGTRLSVL.

CDR3 in DNA: TGTGCCAGCAGCGAAACCGGACTAGGCTACGAGCAGTACTTC. Translated: CASSETGLGYEQYF. V gene TRBV9 combines with J gene TRBJ2-7; 7 bases are shared with TRBD2. V gave up 3 bases and J gave up 3 bases; unmatched junction bases: 6. Germline values: CDR1 SGDLS, CDR2 YYNGEE. This CDR3 region has 14 residues.

The V call is TRBV12-3 or TRBV12-4, the J call TRBJ1-1; 7 nucleotides match TRBD1. Trimming cost V 6 bases and J 8 bases; bases outside gene matches: 6. The CDR3 runs to 12 residues. CDR3 in amino acids: CASSGDRVEAFF. The CDR3 coding sequence is TGTGCCAGCAGCGGCGACAGGGTGGAAGCTTTCTTT.